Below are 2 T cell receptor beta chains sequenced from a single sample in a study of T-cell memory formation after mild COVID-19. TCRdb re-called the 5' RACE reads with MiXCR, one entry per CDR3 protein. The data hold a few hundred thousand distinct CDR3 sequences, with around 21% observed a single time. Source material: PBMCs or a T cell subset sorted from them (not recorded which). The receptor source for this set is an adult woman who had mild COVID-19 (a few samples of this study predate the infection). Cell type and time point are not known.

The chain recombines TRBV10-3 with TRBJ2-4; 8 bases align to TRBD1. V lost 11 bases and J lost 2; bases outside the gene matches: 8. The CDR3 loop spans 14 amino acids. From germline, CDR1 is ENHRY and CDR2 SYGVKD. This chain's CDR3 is CASRGQGTKNIQYF. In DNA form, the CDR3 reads TGTGCCTCCAGGGGGCAGGGGACCAAAAACATTCAGTACTTC.

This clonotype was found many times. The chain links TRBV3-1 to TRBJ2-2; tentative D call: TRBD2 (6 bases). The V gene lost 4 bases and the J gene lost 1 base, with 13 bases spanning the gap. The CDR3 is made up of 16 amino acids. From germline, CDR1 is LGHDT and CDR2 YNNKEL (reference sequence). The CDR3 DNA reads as TGTGCCAGCAGCCGACCTACTAGCCTGAACACCGGGGAGCTGTTTTTT. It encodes CASSRPTSLNTGELFF.